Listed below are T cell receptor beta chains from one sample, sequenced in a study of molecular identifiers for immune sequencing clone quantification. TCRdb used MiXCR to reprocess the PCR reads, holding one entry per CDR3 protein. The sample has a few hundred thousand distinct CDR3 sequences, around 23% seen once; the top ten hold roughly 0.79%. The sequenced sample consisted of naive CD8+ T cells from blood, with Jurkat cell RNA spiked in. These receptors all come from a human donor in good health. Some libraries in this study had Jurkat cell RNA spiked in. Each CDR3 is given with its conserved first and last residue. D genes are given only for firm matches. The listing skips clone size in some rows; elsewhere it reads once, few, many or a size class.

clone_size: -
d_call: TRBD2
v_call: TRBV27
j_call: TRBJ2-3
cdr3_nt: TGTGCCAGCAGTCTTCTAGCGGGTCGCACAGATACGCAGTATTTT
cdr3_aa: CASSLLAGRTDTQYF

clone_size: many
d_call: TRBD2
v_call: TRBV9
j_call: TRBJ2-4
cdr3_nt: TGTGCCAGCAGCGCCGGACTAGCGGCCGCCAAAAACATTCAGTACTTC
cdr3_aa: CASSAGLAAAKNIQYF

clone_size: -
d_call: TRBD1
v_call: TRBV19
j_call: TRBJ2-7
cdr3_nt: TGTGCCAGTAGCTTGGGACAGGGTCAGGTCTACGAGCAGTACTTC
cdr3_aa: CASSLGQGQVYEQYF

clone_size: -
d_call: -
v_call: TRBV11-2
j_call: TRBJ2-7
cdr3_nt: TGTGCCAGCAGCTTAGCAGGGGGAGGAATTTACGAGCAGTACTTC
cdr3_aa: CASSLAGGGIYEQYF

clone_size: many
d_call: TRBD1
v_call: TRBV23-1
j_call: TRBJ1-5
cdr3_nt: TGCGCCACTCCCGCCCAGGGGGCGTTTTCACGCCAGCCCCAGCATTTT
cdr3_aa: CATPAQGAFSRQPQHF

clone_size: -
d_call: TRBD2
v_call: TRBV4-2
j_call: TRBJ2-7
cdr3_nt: TGTGCCAGCAGCCCCCAGACTAGCGGGAGCTCCTACGAGCAGTACTTC
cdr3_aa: CASSPQTSGSSYEQYF

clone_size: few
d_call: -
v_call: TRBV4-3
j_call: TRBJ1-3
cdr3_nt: TGCGCCAGCAGCCCGTCCGGGGGGCCGGGAAACACCATATATTTT
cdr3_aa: CASSPSGGPGNTIYF

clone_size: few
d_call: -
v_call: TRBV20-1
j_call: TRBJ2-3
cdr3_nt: TGCAGTGCAGACCTCCTCACAGATACGCAGTATTTT
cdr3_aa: CSADLLTDTQYF

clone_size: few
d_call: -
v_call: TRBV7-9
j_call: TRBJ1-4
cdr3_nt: TGTGCCAGCAGCGTGACATCTAATGAAAAACTGTTTTTT
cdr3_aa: CASSVTSNEKLFF

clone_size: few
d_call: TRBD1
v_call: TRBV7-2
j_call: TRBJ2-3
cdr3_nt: TGTGCCAGCAGCTCAACAGGGGGACTCCGTTTAGGGGATACGCAGTATTTT
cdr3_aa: CASSSTGGLRLGDTQYF

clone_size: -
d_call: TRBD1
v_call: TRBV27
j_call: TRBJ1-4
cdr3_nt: TGTGCCAGCAGACAGGGACCGGGACAGGGGAATGAAAAACTGTTTTTT
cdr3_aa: CASRQGPGQGNEKLFF

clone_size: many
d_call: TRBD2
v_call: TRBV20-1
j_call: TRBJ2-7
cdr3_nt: TGCAGTGCTAGAGATCTCAGCGGGGACTACGAGCAGTACTTC
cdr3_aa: CSARDLSGDYEQYF

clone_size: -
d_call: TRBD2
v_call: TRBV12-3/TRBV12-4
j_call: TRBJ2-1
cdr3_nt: TGTGCCAGCAGTTTCCCACTAGCGGGACGTTTCTTC
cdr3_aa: CASSFPLAGRFF

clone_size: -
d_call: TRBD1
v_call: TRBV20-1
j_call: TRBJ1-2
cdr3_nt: TGCAGTGCTAGATCCAGGGAGGGGGACAGGGGGTTCTATGGCTACACCTTC
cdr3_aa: CSARSREGDRGFYGYTF

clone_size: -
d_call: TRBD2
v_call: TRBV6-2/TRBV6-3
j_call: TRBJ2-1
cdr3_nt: TGTGCCACCACCAAGCGGGAGGGGTACAATGAGCAGTTCTTC
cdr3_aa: CATTKREGYNEQFF

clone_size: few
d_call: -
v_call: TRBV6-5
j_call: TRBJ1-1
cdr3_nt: TGTGCCAGCAGTTACACACAGACGTTTATTCGGGACACTGAAGCTTTCTTT
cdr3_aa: CASSYTQTFIRDTEAFF

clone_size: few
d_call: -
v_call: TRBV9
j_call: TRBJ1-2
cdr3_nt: TGTGCCAGCAGCCCGGACCTGGCCTTTGACTATGGCTACACCTTC
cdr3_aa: CASSPDLAFDYGYTF

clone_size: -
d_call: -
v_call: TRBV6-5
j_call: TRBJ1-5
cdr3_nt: TGTGCCCGCCGCCCGGGGGCTGGTCAGCCCCCGCCTTTT
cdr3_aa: CARRPGAGQPPPF

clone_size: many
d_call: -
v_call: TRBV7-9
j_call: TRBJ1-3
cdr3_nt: TGTGCCAGCACCGACACCAGACTCTCTGGAAACACCATATATTTT
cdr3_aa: CASTDTRLSGNTIYF

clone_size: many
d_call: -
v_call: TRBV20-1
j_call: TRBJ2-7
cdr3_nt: TGCAGTGCTAGGGCAGGGACCTACGAGCAGTACTTC
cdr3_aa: CSARAGTYEQYF

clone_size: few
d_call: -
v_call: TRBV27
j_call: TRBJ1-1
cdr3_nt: TGTGCCAGCAGTTTCGAAATGAACACTGAAGCTTTCTTT
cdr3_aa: CASSFEMNTEAFF

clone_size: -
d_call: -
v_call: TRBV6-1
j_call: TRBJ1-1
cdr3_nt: TGTGCCAGCAGTGAACGACAGCTAAACACTGAAGCTTTCTTT
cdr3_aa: CASSERQLNTEAFF

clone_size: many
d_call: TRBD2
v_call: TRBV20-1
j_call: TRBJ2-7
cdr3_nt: TGCAGTGCTAGACCCAAGTGGGCGGGGGGTTTCGTCTACGAGCAGTACTTC
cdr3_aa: CSARPKWAGGFVYEQYF

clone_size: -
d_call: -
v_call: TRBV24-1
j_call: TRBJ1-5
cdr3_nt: TGTGCCACCTACAGGAATTGCAATCAGCCCCAGCATTTT
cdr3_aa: CATYRNCNQPQHF

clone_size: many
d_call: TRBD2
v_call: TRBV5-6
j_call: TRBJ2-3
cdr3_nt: TGTGCCAGCAGCTTGGAACTAGCGGGGGTCACAGATACGCAGTATTTT
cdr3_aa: CASSLELAGVTDTQYF

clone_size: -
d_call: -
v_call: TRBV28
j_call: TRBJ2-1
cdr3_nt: TGTGCCAGCAGGCCTGGAGTTGCCTACGATGAGCAGTTCTTC
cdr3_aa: CASRPGVAYDEQFF

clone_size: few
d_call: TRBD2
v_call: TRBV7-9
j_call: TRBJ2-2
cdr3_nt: TGTGCCAGCAGAGAGCGGGGGGCGAACACCGGGGAGCTGTTTTTT
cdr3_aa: CASRERGANTGELFF

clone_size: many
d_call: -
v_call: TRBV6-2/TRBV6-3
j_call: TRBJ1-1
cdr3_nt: TGTGCCAGCAGACGGAACACTGAAGCTTTCTTT
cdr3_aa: CASRRNTEAFF

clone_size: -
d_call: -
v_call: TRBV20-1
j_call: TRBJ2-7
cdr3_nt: TGCAGTGCTAGAGGCCCCGGGGCCTGGTCAGCATACGAGCAGTACTTC
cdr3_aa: CSARGPGAWSAYEQYF

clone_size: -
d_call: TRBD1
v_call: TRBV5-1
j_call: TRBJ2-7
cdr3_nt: TGCGCCAGCAGCTACCTCCTTGGGACAGTTCCTGACGAGCAGTACTTC
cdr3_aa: CASSYLLGTVPDEQYF

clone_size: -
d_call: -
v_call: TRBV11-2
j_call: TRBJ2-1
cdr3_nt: TGTGCCAGCAGCCGACAAGGACAGAAGTACAATGAGCAGTTCTTC
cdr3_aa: CASSRQGQKYNEQFF

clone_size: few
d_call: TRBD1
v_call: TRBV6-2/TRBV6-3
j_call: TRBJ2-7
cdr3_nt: TGTGCCAGCAGACCGGGACAGATGACCTACGAGCAGTACTTC
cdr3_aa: CASRPGQMTYEQYF

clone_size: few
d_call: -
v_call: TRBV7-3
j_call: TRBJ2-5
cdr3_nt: TGTGCCAGCAGCTCCGCCGGGGCCCAGGAGACCCAGTACTTC
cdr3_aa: CASSSAGAQETQYF

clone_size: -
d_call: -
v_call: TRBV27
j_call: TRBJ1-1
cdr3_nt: TGTTCCATCAGTTTACCAGAGGCTGAAGCTTTCTTT
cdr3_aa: CSISLPEAEAFF

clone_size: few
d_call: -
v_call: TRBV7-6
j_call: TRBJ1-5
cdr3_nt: TGTGCCAGCAGCACCGGGGAGGGGCCTGCTCATTTT
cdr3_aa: CASSTGEGPAHF

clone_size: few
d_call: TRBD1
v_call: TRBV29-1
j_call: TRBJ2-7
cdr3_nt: TGCAGCGGTGGACAGGGGAGCTCCTACGAGCAGTACTTC
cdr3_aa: CSGGQGSSYEQYF

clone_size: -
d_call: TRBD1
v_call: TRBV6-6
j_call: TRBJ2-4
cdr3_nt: TGTGCCAGCAGTTACTCAATACAGGGGGTTTCACTAGCCAAAAACATTCAGTACTTC
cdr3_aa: CASSYSIQGVSLAKNIQYF

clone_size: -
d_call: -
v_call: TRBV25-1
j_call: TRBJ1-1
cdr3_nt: TGTGCCAGCAGTGAGGACTGGGAAACGACTGAAGCTCTCTTT
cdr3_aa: CASSEDWETTEALF

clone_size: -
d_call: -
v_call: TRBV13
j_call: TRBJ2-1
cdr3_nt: TGCGCCAGCAGCTTAAAAGGGGAGACAGGCAATGAGCAGTTCTTC
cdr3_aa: CASSLKGETGNEQFF

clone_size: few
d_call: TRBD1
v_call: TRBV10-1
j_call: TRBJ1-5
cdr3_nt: TGCGCCAGCAGTGAGAGGGGACAGATAAATCAGCCCCAGCATTTT
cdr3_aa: CASSERGQINQPQHF

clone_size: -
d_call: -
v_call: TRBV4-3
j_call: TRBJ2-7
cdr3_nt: TGCGCCAGCAGCCAAGAAAGGTACGGGGTCCGCCACGAGCAGTACTTC
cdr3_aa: CASSQERYGVRHEQYF

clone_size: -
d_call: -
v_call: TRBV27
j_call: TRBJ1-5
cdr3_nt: TGTGCCAGCGCGTTAGCAATCAGCAATCAGCCCCAGCATTTT
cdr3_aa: CASALAISNQPQHF

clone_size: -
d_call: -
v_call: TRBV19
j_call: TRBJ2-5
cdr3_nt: TGTGCCAGTAGTATGGGACAGACCCAGTACTTC
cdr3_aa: CASSMGQTQYF

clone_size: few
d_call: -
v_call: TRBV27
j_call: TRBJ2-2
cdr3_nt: TGTGCCAGCAGTCTCGGACAGTTTAGCGGCACCGGGGAGCTGTTTTTT
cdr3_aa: CASSLGQFSGTGELFF

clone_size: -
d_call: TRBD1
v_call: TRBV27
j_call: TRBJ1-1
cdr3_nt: TGTGCCAGCCGTACCCTGAACAGGGGCGGTGGGCCCACTGAAGCTTTCTTT
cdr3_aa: CASRTLNRGGGPTEAFF

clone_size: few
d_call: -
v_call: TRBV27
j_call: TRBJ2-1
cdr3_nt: TGTGCCAGCAGTTTAGTTTTCGGCACCTCCTACAATGAGCAGTTCTTC
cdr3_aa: CASSLVFGTSYNEQFF

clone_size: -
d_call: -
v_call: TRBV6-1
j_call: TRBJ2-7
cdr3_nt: TGTGCCATCGTGAGGGACGAGCAGTACTTC
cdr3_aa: CAIVRDEQYF

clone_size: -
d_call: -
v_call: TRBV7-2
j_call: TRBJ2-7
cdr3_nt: TGTGCCAGCAGCTTAGACGTGGTCTCCTACGAGCAGTACTTC
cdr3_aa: CASSLDVVSYEQYF

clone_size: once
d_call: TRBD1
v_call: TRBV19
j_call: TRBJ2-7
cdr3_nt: TGTGCCAGTATTCACCCGGGACAGGAGAAATACGAGCAGTACTTC
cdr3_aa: CASIHPGQEKYEQYF

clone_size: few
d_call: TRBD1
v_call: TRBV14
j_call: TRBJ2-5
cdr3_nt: TGTGCCAGCAGCCAAGGGGACAGGAGCCAAGAGACCCAGTACTTC
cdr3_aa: CASSQGDRSQETQYF

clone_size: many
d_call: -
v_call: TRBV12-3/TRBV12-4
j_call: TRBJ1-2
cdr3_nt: TGTGCCAGCAGTTCCCCCGTCCGCTATGGCTACACCTTC
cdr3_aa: CASSSPVRYGYTF

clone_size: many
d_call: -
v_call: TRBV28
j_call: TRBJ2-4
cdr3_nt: TGTGCCAGCAGGACGGACCTCAAGGACATTCAGTACTTC
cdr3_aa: CASRTDLKDIQYF

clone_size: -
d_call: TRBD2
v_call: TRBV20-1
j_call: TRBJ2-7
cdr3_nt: TGCAGTGCTAGGCGGGAGGCCTCCTACGAGCAGCACTTC
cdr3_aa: CSARREASYEQHF